Here is one T cell receptor (beta chain) with its context. The CDR3 spans 12 residues. The ends were cut back, 1 base at V and 15 bases at J, with 13 bases in the middle. Germline lookup yields CDR1 SNHLY and CDR2 FYNNEI. From the RT-PCR reads, TCRdb called clonotypes with MiXCR, one entry per CDR3 protein. This sample has approximately 730,000 distinct CDR3 sequences, with approximately 15% found just once. These data originate in a study of response to subunit inactivated influenza vaccine. The sequence came from a man aged 50-60 years who received an inactivated influenza vaccine. This chain links TRBV2 with TRBJ1-5; weak D call: TRBD1 (5 bases). Here the sequenced sample was PBMCs from blood, taken 14 days before vaccination. The CDR3 spells CASSEVAGRWHF. The CDR3 DNA is TGTGCCAGCAGTGAAGTGGCAGGGCGTTGGCATTTT. The full variable domain, with the rest looked up from reference TRBV2 and TRBJ1-5, is EPEVTQTPSHQVTQMGQEVILRCVPISNHLYFYWYRQILGQKVEFLVSFYNNEISEKSEIFDDQFSVERPDGSNFTLKIRSTKLEDSAMYFCASSEVAGRWHFGDGTRLSIL.